Below are 22 T cell receptor beta chains sequenced from a single sample in a study of CD8 T cells in ankylosing spondylitis. A single record per CDR3 protein comes from TCRdb applying MiXCR to the 5' RACE reads. The table records approximately 88,000 distinct CDR3 sequences, 8.8% of them present only once. Sequenced material: blood, either unsorted or a sorted T cell fraction (not recorded which). These receptors all come from a male donor with ankylosing spondylitis or in good health (not recorded which).

This clonotype was counted ten times or more. The V gene is TRBV11-2, the J gene TRBJ2-7; 8 bases fit TRBD1. V lost 8 bases to trimming and J lost 4 bases; unmatched junction nucleotides: 4. This CDR3 contains 12 residues. Germline CDR1 and CDR2: SGHAT and FQNNGV. The CDR3 nucleotides are TGTGCCAGCCGGACAGGGTTGTACGAGCAGTACTTC. Translation gives CASRTGLYEQYF. The full variable domain, with the rest looked up from reference TRBV11-2 and TRBJ2-7, is EAGVAQSPRYKIIEKRQSVAFWCNPISGHATLYWYQQILGQGPKLLIQFQNNGVVDDSQLPKDRFSAERLKGVDSTLKIQPAKLEDSAVYLCASRTGLYEQYFGPGTRLTVT.

The chain combines TRBV12-3 or TRBV12-4 with TRBJ2-7; 9 bases align to TRBD2. The V gene end was trimmed by 4 bases and the J gene end by 7 bases; junction bases not matched to a gene: 8. The CDR3 loop spans 14 amino acids. CDR3 loop: CASSYSSGLAEQYF. CDR3 coding DNA: TGTGCCAGCAGTTACTCCTCGGGACTAGCTGAGCAGTACTTC.

This clonotype occurred many times. The CDR3 nucleotides are TGTGCCAGCAGCTTACCGGGACTCTACGAGCAGTACTTC. Its protein product is CASSLPGLYEQYF. The chain uses TRBV7-2 and TRBJ2-7; TRBD2 might be the D (6 bases). V was trimmed by 2 bases and J by 3 bases, leaving 8 bases between them. This CDR3 has 13 amino acids. Germline V gene sequence: CDR1 SGHTA, CDR2 FQGNSA.

This clonotype has a count of ten or more. The chain couples TRBV7-9 to TRBJ2-3; 7 bases line up with TRBD1. This CDR3 spans 15 amino acids. After removal of 8 bases from V and 2 bases from J, the junction contained 10 bases not matched to a gene. Germline lookup yields CDR1 SEHNR and CDR2 FQNEAQ (reference sequence). The CDR3 nucleotides read TGTGCCAGCGCCTTGAACAGGGGCAACACAGATACGCAGTATTTT. It translates to CASALNRGNTDTQYF.

V is TRBV20-1 and J is TRBJ2-7, with 7 bases identical to TRBD1. The CDR3 runs to 18 residues. V was pared by 0 bases and J by 0 bases, with 14 bases of the junction left unmatched. Germline V gives CDR1 DFQATT, CDR2 SNEGSKA (reference sequence). The CDR3 sequence: CSARDPGQDRLSSYEQYF. In DNA form, the CDR3 reads TGCAGTGCTAGAGACCCCGGACAGGACCGGTTAAGCTCCTACGAGCAGTACTTC.

This clonotype was counted only a few times. The J gene is TRBJ2-7, the V gene TRBV9; 8 positions agree with TRBD1. The CDR3 runs to 15 residues. Germline assignment: CDR1 SGDLS and CDR2 YYNGEE. V dropped 0 bases and J dropped 1; count of bases not matched to a gene: 3. This CDR3 is CASSVGQGLSYEQYF. DNA for the CDR3: TGTGCCAGCAGCGTAGGACAGGGGTTGTCCTACGAGCAGTACTTC.

This clonotype has at least ten counts. J is TRBJ1-1 and V is TRBV5-1, with D unclear. Germline values: CDR1 SGHRS, CDR2 YFSETQ. V was clipped by 0 bases and J by 3 bases, with 9 bases between them. The CDR3 consists of 14 residues. The CDR3 region has the DNA TGCGCCAGCAGCTTGGGTGGGGTTGACACTGAAGCTTTCTTT. Translating it yields CASSLGGVDTEAFF.

This clonotype has at least ten counts. The chain carries TRBV12-3 or TRBV12-4 and TRBJ1-4; weak D call: TRBD1 (5 bases). The CDR3 runs to 16 residues. V gave up 2 bases and J gave up 6 bases, with 16 bases separating them. The CDR3 bases are TGTGCCAGCAGTTTAATCACCGGGACGGCAGATGAAAAACTGTTTTTT. Translating it yields CASSLITGTADEKLFF.

This clonotype appeared many times. The V call is TRBV11-2, the J call TRBJ2-5; 7 bases line up with TRBD2. This CDR3 has 16 amino acids. The germline gives CDR1 SGHAT, CDR2 FQNNGV. The ends lost 7 bases at V and 1 base at J; junction bases unmatched: 12. CDR3 residues: CASNPTERGLQETQYF. DNA for the CDR3: TGTGCCAGCAATCCGACGGAGCGGGGACTCCAAGAGACCCAGTACTTC.

The genes are TRBV7-9 and TRBJ2-7; the match to TRBD1 covers 7 bases. CDR1 is SEHNR and CDR2 is FQNEAQ in the germline V gene (reference sequence). V gave up 5 bases and J gave up 4 bases; unmatched junction bases: 17. CDR3 size: 17 residues. The DNA of the CDR3 is TGTGCCAGCAGCCCGGGGACAGTCCCAACACTGGGTTACGAGCAGTACTTC. Translation: CASSPGTVPTLGYEQYF.

The table lists this clonotype with many counts. J is TRBJ2-7 and V is TRBV12-3 or TRBV12-4; the D call may be TRBD1 or TRBD2 (5 bases each). Trimming left V 4 bases short and J 4 bases short, with 17 bases between. The CDR3 runs to 15 residues. In DNA form, the CDR3 reads TGTGCCAGCAGTTGGGGAAGGGGAGCTGCGTACGAGCAGTACTTC. Translating gives CASSWGRGAAYEQYF.

Comment on this clonotype: A much larger clone lies a single base off, so this may be a read error. This chain connects TRBV7-2 to TRBJ2-1; 8 bases fit TRBD2. CDR1 is SGHTA and CDR2 is FQGNSA in the germline V gene. The CDR3 totals 15 residues. The CDR3 here is CASTSRGGEKNGQFF. CDR3 sequence (DNA): TGTGCCAGCACAAGCCGGGGGGGCGAAAAAAATGGGCAGTTCTTC.

This clonotype showed up many times. V usage is TRBV15 and J usage is TRBJ1-3; 7 bases map to TRBD1. The V gene end was trimmed by 0 bases and the J gene end by 0 bases; junction bases not matched to a gene: 8. Germline V gives CDR1 LNHNV, CDR2 YYDKDF (reference sequence). The CDR3 is 18 residues long. The CDR3 reads CATSREGQRYPSGNTIYF. The CDR3, as DNA: TGTGCCACCAGCAGAGAGGGACAGCGATACCCCTCTGGAAACACCATATATTTT.

This clonotype showed up just once. The junction departs from the called germline gene at one end, perhaps through a read error. This chain joins TRBV7-2 and TRBJ2-7, with D uncertain. The germline CDR1 and CDR2 sequences are SGHTA and FQGNSA. The CDR3 has 11 residues. The CDR3 reads CASSLVYERYF. The CDR3 DNA follows: TGTGCCAGCAGCTTAGTCTACGAGCGGTACTTC.

This clonotype was picked up many times. The rearrangement uses TRBV20-1 and TRBJ2-3, with TRBD1 matching over 9 bases. The V segment lost 1 base and the J segment 3 bases; nucleotides outside the gene matches: 5. The CDR3 is made up of 15 amino acids. CDR1 DFQATT and CDR2 SNEGSKA come from the germline V gene (reference sequence). The DNA of the CDR3 is TGCAGTGCTAGAGCGGACAGGGGAAGAACAGATACGCAGTATTTT. Translating gives CSARADRGRTDTQYF.

This clonotype was counted many times. The chain recombines TRBV5-1 with TRBJ2-7, with D possibly being TRBD1 or TRBD2 (6 bases each). CDR1 and CDR2 (germline): SGHRS, YFSETQ. The germline V and J ends were trimmed by 2 bases and 5 bases, with 17 bases remaining between them. This CDR3 is 15 amino acids long. CDR3 bases: TGCGCCAGCAGCTTTGTGGGGGGCTTTCGGGACGAGCAGTACTTC. Amino acids: CASSFVGGFRDEQYF.

The table lists this clonotype with many counts. The CDR3 here is CASSPYPDGLGTQYF. CDR3 bases: TGCGCCAGCAGTCCCTACCCCGACGGGCTCGGGACCCAGTACTTC. V is TRBV23-1 and J is TRBJ2-5; D remains unclear. TRBV23-1 is an ORF, with its function uncertain. The CDR3 runs to 15 residues. V lost 4 bases, J lost 7 bases, and 19 bases lay in between.

The gene calls are TRBV12-3 or TRBV12-4 and TRBJ1-4, with 9 bases fitting TRBD1. This CDR3 comprises 15 residues. Germline trimming cut 8 bases from V and 6 bases from J; bases unmatched to any gene: 10. The CDR3 here is CASRVAGQGYEKLFF. DNA for the CDR3: TGTGCCAGCCGAGTAGCGGGACAGGGCTATGAAAAACTGTTTTTT.

A note on this clonotype: At one of its ends the junction is not consistent with the germline gene, which may arise from a read error. This rearrangement joins TRBV2 to TRBJ2-1; 11 bases align to TRBD2. The CDR3 spans 19 residues. CDR1 is SNHLY and CDR2 is FYNNEI in the germline V gene. The DNA of the CDR3 is TGTACCAGCTGTGAAGAGGGTTGGCTAGCGGGGGGCTCATACAATGAGCAGTTCTTC. Protein sequence: CTSCEEGWLAGGSYNEQFF.

This clonotype has at least ten counts. The chain combines TRBV20-1 with TRBJ2-7, with TRBD1 as a possible D gene (5 bases). Trimming removed 3 bases at V and 2 bases at J, with 17 bases between. Germline CDR1 reads DFQATT; CDR2 reads SNEGSKA (reference sequence). This CDR3 is 15 amino acids long. Written as DNA, the CDR3 is TGCAGTGCTAGTCGCTTCGACAGCCCCACCTACGAGCAGTACTTC. It encodes CSASRFDSPTYEQYF.

There are many counts of this clonotype. The V call is TRBV5-6, the J call TRBJ2-3; D gene ambiguous. Per germline, CDR1 SGHDT and CDR2 YYEEEE. V was pared by 4 bases and J by 6 bases, with 9 bases between. CDR3 size: 12 residues. The CDR3 spells CASSIGWDTQYF. The CDR3 DNA reads TGTGCCAGCAGCATAGGTTGGGATACGCAGTATTTT.

This clonotype was seen more than once but under ten times. The chain couples TRBV7-3 to TRBJ2-1; TRBD1 might be the D (5 bases). Trimming took 5 bases from V and 6 from J, leaving 14 bases between them. The germline gives CDR1 SGHTA, CDR2 FQGTGA. This CDR3 is 14 amino acids long. CDR3 residues: CASSPGHSGNEQFF. Written as DNA, the CDR3 is TGTGCCAGCAGCCCAGGGCATTCTGGCAATGAGCAGTTCTTC.